This TCR beta chain was retrieved from a study of CD8+CD57+ T cells in acquired aplastic anemia. Genomic DNA acted as the template from which TCR beta VDJ combination and CDR3 sequence profiling were carried out. In TCRdb, the reads were re-called with MiXCR into one record per CDR3 protein. Here the sample spans 220,000 or so distinct CDR3 sequences, roughly two thirds being singletons. Notes on the study in general: Patients and controls turned out to have twenty-nine CD8+ CDR3 sequences in common.

The CDR3 is 12 amino acids. Germline values: CDR1 SGHAT, CDR2 FQNNGV. V shed 4 bases and J 5 bases; nucleotides not matched to a gene: 1. By flow cytometry, patients selected for sequencing had shown an expansion of CD8+CD57+ cells. Concerning this clonotype itself: The antigen remains undetermined.

This chain connects TRBV11-2 to TRBJ2-5; 7 bases agree with TRBD2. The sample consisted of sorted CD4+, CD8+, or CD8+CD57+ T cells (not recorded which) from PBMCs. The receptor was isolated from a human donor with aplastic anemia. DNA for the CDR3: TGTGCCAGCAGCTGGGAGGGGGAGACCCAGTACTTC. Amino acid sequence: CASSWEGETQYF. Using reference TRBV11-2 and TRBJ2-5 for the parts outside the CDR3, the full variable domain is EAGVAQSPRYKIIEKRQSVAFWCNPISGHATLYWYQQILGQGPKLLIQFQNNGVVDDSQLPKDRFSAERLKGVDSTLKIQPAKLEDSAVYLCASSWEGETQYFGPGTRLLVL.